The 18 T cell receptor beta chains below all came from one sample that was sequenced in a study of blood T cell repertoires in COVID-19. Profiled with immunoSEQ multiplex PCR; TCRdb holds only in-frame clones, not every one. The sample shows about 280,000 clones, roughly 85% of them seen only once. The sequenced material came from peripheral blood. The source is a man aged 50 to 59 with active or convalescent COVID-19.

The chain employs TRBV6-2 or TRBV6-3 and TRBJ2-3, with 13 bases matching TRBD2. Germline values: CDR1 MNHEY, CDR2 SVGEGT. Trimming removed 5 bases from V and 6 bases from J; junction bases left unmatched: 8. The CDR3 spans 16 residues. The CDR3 DNA sequence: TGTGCCAGCAGTCCCGGACTAGCGGGGGCTCGGGATACGCAGTATTTT. Translation gives CASSPGLAGARDTQYF.

This chain joins TRBV18 and TRBJ2-7; 8 bases agree with TRBD1. The CDR3 runs 15 residues. After removal of 0 bases from V and 2 bases from J, the junction contained 3 bases not matched to a gene. CDR1 is KGHSH, CDR2 LQKENI, per germline. DNA of the CDR3: TGTGCCAGCTCACCACCATGGGACAGGCCCTACGAGCAGTACTTC. Translation: CASSPPWDRPYEQYF.

The chain employs TRBV19 and TRBJ1-1; 9 nucleotides line up with TRBD1. V was pared by 5 bases and J by 5 bases, with 9 bases of the junction left unmatched. Germline V lookup: CDR1 LNHDA, CDR2 SQIVND (reference sequence). This CDR3 comprises 15 residues. The CDR3 sequence is CASSLDRGGRTEAFF. DNA for the CDR3: TGTGCCAGTAGTCTGGACAGGGGTGGTAGGACTGAAGCTTTCTTT. The variable domain in full, completed from reference TRBV19 and TRBJ1-1, reads DGGITQSPKYLFRKEGQNVTLSCEQNLNHDAMYWYRQDPGQGLRLIYYSQIVNDFQKGDIAEGYSVSREKKESFPLTVTSAQKNPTAFYLCASSLDRGGRTEAFFGQGTRLTVV.

The chain links TRBV5-1 to TRBJ2-1; 10 nucleotides align to TRBD2. The CDR3 is made up of 19 amino acids. V lost 1 base, J lost 0 bases, and 10 bases stayed unmatched. Germline V lookup: CDR1 SGHRS, CDR2 YFSETQ. The CDR3 region has the DNA TGCGCCAGCAGCTTGCTTGTGGCTAGCGGGAGAGGCTCCTACAATGAGCAGTTCTTC. Protein product: CASSLLVASGRGSYNEQFF.

The chain uses TRBV5-4 and TRBJ1-1; weak D call: TRBD1 (5 bases). The length of the CDR3 is 15 residues. Germline assignment: CDR1 SGHNT and CDR2 YYREEE (reference sequence). Trimming took 4 bases from V and 5 from J, leaving 18 bases between them. CDR3 DNA: TGTGCCAGCAGCCCCGGGCTGGGGACTCTTACTGAAGCTTTCTTT. Translated: CASSPGLGTLTEAFF.

The chain combines TRBV12-3 or TRBV12-4 with TRBJ1-1; D possibly corresponds to TRBD1 (5 bases). Trimming pared 5 bases from V and 7 bases from J, leaving 11 bases between. The CDR3 runs 12 residues. The CDR3 DNA reads as TGTGCCAGCAGTCCCCTCGGGGGTGAAGCTTTCTTT. Its protein product is CASSPLGGEAFF.

This CDR3 is CASSLSRGGAEAFF. The CDR3 nucleotides read TGTGCCAGCAGCTTATCCCGGGGAGGGGCAGAAGCTTTCTTT. This chain joins TRBV11-2 and TRBJ1-1, with TRBD1 as a possible D gene (5 bases). V lost 2 bases to trimming and J lost 8 bases, with 15 bases between them. This CDR3 comprises 14 residues. Germline V gives CDR1 SGHAT, CDR2 FQNNGV.

This chain joins TRBV5-4 and TRBJ2-5, with TRBD2 matching 11 bases. The CDR3 has 15 residues. Trimming at V came to 4 bases and at J to 5 bases, leaving 7 bases not matched to a gene. CDR1 and CDR2 (germline): SGHNT, YYREEE (reference sequence). The CDR3 here is CASSNLAGGRETQYF. The CDR3 bases are TGTGCCAGCAGCAATTTAGCGGGAGGGCGGGAGACCCAGTACTTC.

V usage is TRBV6-4 and J usage is TRBJ2-7, with D possibly matching TRBD2 (5 bases). This CDR3 region has 16 residues. V lost 4 bases, J lost 1 base, and 17 bases lay in between. Germline V CDR1 and CDR2: MRHNA, SNTAGT. The CDR3 nucleotides read TGTGCCAGCAGTGCTCAGAGGAGGTTCTCGTCCTACGAGCAGTACTTC. Translation: CASSAQRRFSSYEQYF.

The chain joins TRBV10-2 to TRBJ2-3; TRBD1 aligns across 7 bases. V was pared by 6 bases and J by 2 bases, with 5 bases of the junction left unmatched. The CDR3 sequence is 14 residues long. In germline, CDR1 is WSHSY, CDR2 SAAADI. The CDR3 sequence: CASSRDRNTDTQYF. In DNA, the CDR3 is TGCGCCAGCAGCCGGGACAGAAACACAGATACGCAGTATTTT.

The chain carries TRBV18 and TRBJ2-1, with TRBD1 as a possible D gene (6 bases). V lost 3 bases to trimming and J lost 1 base, with 10 bases between them. The CDR3 length is 15 residues. Germline CDR1 KGHSH, CDR2 LQKENI. The CDR3 is CASSPGADSYNEQFF. CDR3 nucleotide sequence: TGTGCCAGCTCACCGGGGGCCGATTCCTACAATGAGCAGTTCTTC.

The chain combines TRBV28 with TRBJ1-5; 7 bases are a match to TRBD1. The germline V gene encodes CDR1 MDHEN and CDR2 SYDVKM. After removal of 3 bases from V and 3 bases from J, the junction contained 2 bases not matched to a gene. The CDR3 is made up of 14 amino acids. Here the CDR3 reads CASSLTGLNQPQHF. CDR3 nucleotides: TGTGCCAGCAGTTTGACAGGGCTCAATCAGCCCCAGCATTTT.

The genes are TRBV27 and TRBJ2-1; perhaps TRBD1 as D (6 bases). This CDR3 is 15 amino acids long. V lost 5 bases to trimming and J lost 4 bases, with 15 bases between them. Germline values: CDR1 MNHEY, CDR2 SMNVEV (reference sequence). The CDR3 spells CASSLQGREYNEQFF. In DNA, the CDR3 is TGTGCCAGCAGTCTACAGGGACGAGAGTACAATGAGCAGTTCTTC.

In this sample, this clone turned up once. V gene TRBV4-1 combines with J gene TRBJ1-2, with TRBD1 matching over 9 bases. The CDR3 extends over 15 amino acids. V dropped 1 base and J dropped 2; count of bases not matched to a gene: 2. CDR1 MGHRA and CDR2 YSYEKL come from the germline V gene. CDR3 sequence reads: CASSQGDRENYGYTF. DNA of the CDR3: TGCGCCAGCAGCCAAGGGGACAGGGAGAACTATGGCTACACCTTC.

The V gene is TRBV18, the J gene TRBJ2-1; D ambiguous. The length of the CDR3 is 13 residues. Trimming stripped 1 base from V and 7 bases from J, with 8 bases between. The V gene's germline CDR1 is KGHSH and CDR2 LQKENI. For the CDR3, the DNA is TGTGCCAGCTCACCACTGACTGATAATGAGCAGTTCTTC. Translating it yields CASSPLTDNEQFF.

The chain links TRBV6-5 to TRBJ1-2, with D possibly being TRBD1 (5 bases). The germline V gene has CDR1 MNHEY and CDR2 SVGAGI. The CDR3 runs to 14 residues. V was shortened by 0 bases and J by 5 bases, with 10 bases between the two germline ends. The CDR3, as DNA: TGTGCCAGCAGTTACTCGAAGGGGCCTTATGGCTACACCTTC. Amino acids: CASSYSKGPYGYTF.

The chain uses TRBV30 and TRBJ1-2; 11 bases fit TRBD1. CDR3 length equals 15 residues. The germline gives CDR1 GTSNPN, CDR2 SVGIG (reference sequence). The V segment lost 3 bases and the J segment 2 bases; nucleotides outside the gene matches: 5. This CDR3 reads CAWSLRTGGNYGYTF. The DNA for the CDR3 is TGTGCCTGGAGCCTACGGACAGGGGGCAACTATGGCTACACCTTC.

The genes are TRBV7-9 and TRBJ2-1; D might be TRBD1 (5 bases). Trimming took off 3 bases at V and 3 bases at J, with 12 bases between the two ends. CDR3 length: 15 amino acids. Per the germline V gene, CDR1 is SEHNR and CDR2 is FQNEAQ (reference sequence). CDR3 sequence reads: CASSFSYRRYNEQFF. Here the CDR3 DNA reads TGTGCCAGCAGCTTCTCATACAGGCGCTACAATGAGCAGTTCTTC.